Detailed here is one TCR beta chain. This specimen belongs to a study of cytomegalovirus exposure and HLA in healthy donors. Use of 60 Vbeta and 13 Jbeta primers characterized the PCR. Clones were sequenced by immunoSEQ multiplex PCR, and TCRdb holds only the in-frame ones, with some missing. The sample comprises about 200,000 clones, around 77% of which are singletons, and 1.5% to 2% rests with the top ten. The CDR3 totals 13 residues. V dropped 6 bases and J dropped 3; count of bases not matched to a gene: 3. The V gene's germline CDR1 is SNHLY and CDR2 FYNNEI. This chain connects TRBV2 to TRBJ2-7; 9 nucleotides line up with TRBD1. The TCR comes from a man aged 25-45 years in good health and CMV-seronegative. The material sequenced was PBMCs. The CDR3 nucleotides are TGTGCCAGCAGGCGGACAGGGGTCTACGAGCAGTACTTC. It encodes CASRRTGVYEQYF. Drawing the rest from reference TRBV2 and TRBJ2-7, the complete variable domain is EPEVTQTPSHQVTQMGQEVILRCVPISNHLYFYWYRQILGQKVEFLVSFYNNEISEKSEIFDDQFSVERPDGSNFTLKIRSTKLEDSAMYFCASRRTGVYEQYFGPGTRLTVT.